The entry below describes one T cell receptor beta chain. What it recognizes is unknown. The CDR3 totals 14 residues. Per the germline V gene, CDR1 is PRHDT and CDR2 is FYEKMQ (reference sequence). The V gene end was trimmed by 5 bases and the J gene end by 2 bases; junction bases not matched to a gene: 3. Using a J-beta primer mix together with a sample-barcoded 5' primer, a second PCR was run for about 7 to 12 cycles. TCRdb ran MiXCR on the 5' RACE reads and lists one entry per CDR3 protein. The sample records around 970,000 distinct CDR3 sequences, around 54% being singletons. The data were taken from a study of blood T cells in healthy people across ages. General observations from the study: Older age coincided with a roughly linear decline in TCR beta diversity per million T cells. Bulk PBMC profiling left naive and antigen-experienced comparisons inconclusive. The study found more naive CD4+ cells and higher diversity in long-lived than aged donors.

V is TRBV13 and J is TRBJ1-2; 9 nucleotides align to TRBD1. Sequenced sample: blood. The origin of this receptor is a woman aged 60-75 years in good health. CDR3 DNA sequence: TGTGCCAGCAGCGCGGGACAGGGAAACTATGGCTACACCTTC. Its protein is CASSAGQGNYGYTF.